Sequencing of this TCR beta chain was carried out in a study of blood T cell repertoires in COVID-19. The wider study: Both acute and convalescent COVID-19 samples were obtained from the United States, Italy and Spain. Sources were T cells, B-cell-depleted T cells, or PBMCs; the material itself was cDNA or gDNA.

The CDR3 has 15 residues. Trimming shortened V by 6 bases and J by 4 bases, and 18 bases separated the two germline ends. CDR1 and CDR2 (germline): MNHEY, SVGAGI. Per the authors' pipeline: Amplification of reference gene primers was used by the study to estimate nucleated cell counts. Assay used: immunoSEQ multiplex PCR; TCRdb lists only in-frame clones, some missing. The D gene and trimming were derived from the DNA, and the V and J assignments and clone size from that table. The table has about 190,000 clones, over 75% seen once. Sequenced sample: peripheral blood. The V gene is TRBV6-5, the J gene TRBJ1-2; D possibly corresponds to TRBD1 (5 bases). The sequence came from a woman between 40 and 55 years old who had recovered from COVID-19. The CDR3 bases are TGTGCCAGCAGGGGCGGGACTCTGAATTCCTATGGCTACACCTTC. It specifies CASRGGTLNSYGYTF.